The clone carrying this T cell receptor beta chain occurred once. Germline V lookup: CDR1 SEHNR, CDR2 FQNEAQ (reference sequence). Trimming took 5 bases from V and 8 from J, leaving 18 bases between them. This CDR3 is 14 amino acids long. Authors' data handling: Estimation of nucleated cell counts relied on the amplification of reference gene primers. Using immunoSEQ multiplex PCR, the repertoire was profiled, and TCRdb retains in-frame clones only, with some absent. For V, J and clone size, that table is used; D and trimming come from the DNA. Of about 64,000 clones in the sample, 88% were seen once. This entry is derived from a study of blood T cell repertoires in COVID-19. About the study: Sites across the United States, Italy and Spain contributed samples from acute and convalescent COVID-19. T cells, B-cell-depleted T cells, or PBMCs supplied cDNA or gDNA.

The clonotype originates from a man between 65 and 85 years old with acute or convalescent COVID-19. The sequenced material came from peripheral blood. This chain joins TRBV7-9 and TRBJ1-2; TRBD1 might be the D (5 bases). In nucleotides, the CDR3 is TGTGCCAGCAGCCGGTGGGGGGAAATTCTAGGCTACACCTTC. Translated: CASSRWGEILGYTF. Full variable domain (remainder filled in from reference TRBV7-9 and TRBJ1-2): DTGVSQNPRHKITKRGQNVTFRCDPISEHNRLYWYRQTLGQGPEFLTYFQNEAQLEKSRLLSDRFSAERPKGSFSTLEIQRTEQGDSAMYLCASSRWGEILGYTFGSGTRLTVV.